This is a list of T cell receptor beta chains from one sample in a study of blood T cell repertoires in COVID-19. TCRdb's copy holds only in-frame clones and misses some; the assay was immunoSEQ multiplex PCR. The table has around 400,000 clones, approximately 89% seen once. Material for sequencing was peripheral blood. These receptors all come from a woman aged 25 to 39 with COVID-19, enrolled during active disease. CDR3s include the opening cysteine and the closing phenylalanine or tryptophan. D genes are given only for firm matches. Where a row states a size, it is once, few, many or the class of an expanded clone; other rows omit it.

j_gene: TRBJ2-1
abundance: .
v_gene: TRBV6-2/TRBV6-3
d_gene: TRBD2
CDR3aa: CASSYSGLAGAGEQFF
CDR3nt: TGTGCCAGCAGTTACTCGGGACTAGCGGGAGCCGGAGAGCAGTTCTTC

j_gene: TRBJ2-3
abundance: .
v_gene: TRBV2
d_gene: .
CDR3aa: CASSEWRGGTDTQYF
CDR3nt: TGTGCCAGCAGTGAATGGCGCGGGGGCACAGATACGCAGTATTTT

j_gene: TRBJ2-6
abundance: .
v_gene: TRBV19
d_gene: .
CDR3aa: CASLEYGANVLTF
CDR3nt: TGTGCCAGCCTAGAGTATGGGGCCAACGTCCTGACTTTC

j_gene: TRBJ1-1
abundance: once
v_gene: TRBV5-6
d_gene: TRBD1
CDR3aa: CASSLPGGGKNTEAFF
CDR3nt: TGTGCCAGCAGCTTGCCAGGGGGCGGTAAGAACACTGAAGCTTTCTTT

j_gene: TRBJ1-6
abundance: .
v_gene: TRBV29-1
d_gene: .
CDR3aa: CSVGTERNSPLHF
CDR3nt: TGCAGCGTGGGCACCGAGCGTAATTCACCCCTCCACTTT

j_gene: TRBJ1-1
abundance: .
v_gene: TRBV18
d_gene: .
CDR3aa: CASSSGSMNTEAFF
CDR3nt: TGTGCCAGCTCTTCGGGTTCCATGAACACTGAAGCTTTCTTT

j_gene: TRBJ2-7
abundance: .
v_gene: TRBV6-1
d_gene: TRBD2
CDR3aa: CASSELGGVKQYF
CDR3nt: TGTGCCAGCAGTGAACTCGGGGGGGTGAAGCAGTACTTC

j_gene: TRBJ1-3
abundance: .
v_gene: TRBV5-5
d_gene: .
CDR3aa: CASSLPGPGKFGTIYF
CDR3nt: TGTGCCAGCAGCCTGCCGGGCCCAGGGAAGTTTGGCACCATATATTTT

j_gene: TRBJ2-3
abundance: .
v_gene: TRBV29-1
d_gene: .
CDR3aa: CSVLLAPTDTQYF
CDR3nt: TGCAGCGTATTACTAGCTCCCACAGATACGCAGTATTTT

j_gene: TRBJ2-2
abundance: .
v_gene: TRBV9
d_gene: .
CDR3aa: CASSVDTNTGELFF
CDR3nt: TGTGCCAGCAGCGTAGACACGAACACCGGGGAGCTGTTTTTT

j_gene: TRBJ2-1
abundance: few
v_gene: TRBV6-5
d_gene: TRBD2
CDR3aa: CATEREGYNEQFF
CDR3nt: TGTGCCACAGAGCGGGAGGGCTACAATGAGCAGTTCTTC

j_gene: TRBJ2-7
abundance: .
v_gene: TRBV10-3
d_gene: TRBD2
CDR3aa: CAISVAGGPGSYEQYF
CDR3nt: TGTGCCATCAGTGTGGCGGGAGGGCCGGGCTCCTACGAGCAGTACTTC

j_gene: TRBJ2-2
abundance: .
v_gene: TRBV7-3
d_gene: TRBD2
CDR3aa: CASSKNSGRGTGELFF
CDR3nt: TGTGCCAGCAGCAAAAATAGCGGGAGGGGCACCGGGGAGCTGTTTTTT

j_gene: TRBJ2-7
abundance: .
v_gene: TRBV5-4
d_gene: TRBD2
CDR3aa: CASSFSSGGTYEQYF
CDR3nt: TGTGCCAGCAGCTTCTCTAGCGGAGGAACCTACGAGCAGTACTTC

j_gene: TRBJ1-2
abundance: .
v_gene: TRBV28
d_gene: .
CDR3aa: CASSPIHGSAYGYTF
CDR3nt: TGTGCCAGCAGTCCGATACACGGGTCCGCCTATGGCTACACCTTC